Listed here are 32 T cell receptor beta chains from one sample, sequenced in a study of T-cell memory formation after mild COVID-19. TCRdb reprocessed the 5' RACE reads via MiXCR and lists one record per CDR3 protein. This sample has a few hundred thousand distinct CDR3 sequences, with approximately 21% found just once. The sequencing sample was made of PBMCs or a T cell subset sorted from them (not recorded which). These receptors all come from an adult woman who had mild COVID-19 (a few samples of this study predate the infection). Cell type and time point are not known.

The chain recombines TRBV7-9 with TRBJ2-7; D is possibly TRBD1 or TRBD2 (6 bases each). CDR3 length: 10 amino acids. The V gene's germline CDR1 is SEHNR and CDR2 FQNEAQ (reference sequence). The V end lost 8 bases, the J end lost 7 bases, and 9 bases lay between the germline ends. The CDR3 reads CASGGREQYF. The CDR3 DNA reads TGTGCCAGCGGGGGGCGAGAGCAGTACTTC.

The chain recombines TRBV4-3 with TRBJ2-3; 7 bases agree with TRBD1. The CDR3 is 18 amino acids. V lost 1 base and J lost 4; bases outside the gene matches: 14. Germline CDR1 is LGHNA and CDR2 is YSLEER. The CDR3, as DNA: TGCGCCAGCAGCCAAGGGCCGAGGGGGCGCCCAATTGCAGATACGCAGTATTTT. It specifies CASSQGPRGRPIADTQYF.

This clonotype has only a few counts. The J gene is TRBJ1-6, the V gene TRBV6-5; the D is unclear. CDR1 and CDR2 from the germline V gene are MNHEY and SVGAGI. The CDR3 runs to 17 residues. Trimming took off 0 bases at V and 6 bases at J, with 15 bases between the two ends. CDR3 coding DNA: TGTGCCAGCAGTTACTCGACACCACTCACGGGTAATTCACCCCTCCACTTT. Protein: CASSYSTPLTGNSPLHF.

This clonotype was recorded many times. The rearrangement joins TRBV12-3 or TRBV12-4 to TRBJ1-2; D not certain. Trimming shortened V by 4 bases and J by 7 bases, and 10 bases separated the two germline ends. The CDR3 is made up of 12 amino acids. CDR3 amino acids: CASSSRFGGYTF. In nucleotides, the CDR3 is TGTGCCAGCAGTTCCAGGTTCGGTGGCTACACCTTC.

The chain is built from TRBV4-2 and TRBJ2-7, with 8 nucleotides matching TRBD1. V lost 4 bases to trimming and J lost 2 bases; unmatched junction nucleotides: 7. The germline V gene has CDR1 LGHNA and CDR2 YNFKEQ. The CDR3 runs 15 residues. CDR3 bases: TGTGCCAGCAGCCTTGATACAGGGGGTACCTACGAGCAGTACTTC. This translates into CASSLDTGGTYEQYF.

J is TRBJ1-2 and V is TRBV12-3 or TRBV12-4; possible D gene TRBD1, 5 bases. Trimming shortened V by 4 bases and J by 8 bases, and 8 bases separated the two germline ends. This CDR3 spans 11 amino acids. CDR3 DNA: TGTGCCAGCAGTTGGGGGAAGGGCTACACCTTC. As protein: CASSWGKGYTF.

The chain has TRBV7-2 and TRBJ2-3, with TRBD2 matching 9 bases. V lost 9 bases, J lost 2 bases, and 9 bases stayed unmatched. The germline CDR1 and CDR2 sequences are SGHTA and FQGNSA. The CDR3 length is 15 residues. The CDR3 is CASLRSGGPTDTQYF. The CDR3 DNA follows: TGTGCCAGTCTTCGTAGCGGGGGACCCACAGATACGCAGTATTTT.

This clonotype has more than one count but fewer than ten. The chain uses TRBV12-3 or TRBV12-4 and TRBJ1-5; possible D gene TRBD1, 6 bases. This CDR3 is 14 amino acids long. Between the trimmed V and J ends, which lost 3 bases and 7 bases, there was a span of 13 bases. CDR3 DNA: TGTGCCAGCAGTTTGACAGGTATCAGGCAGCCCCAGCATTTT. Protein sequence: CASSLTGIRQPQHF.

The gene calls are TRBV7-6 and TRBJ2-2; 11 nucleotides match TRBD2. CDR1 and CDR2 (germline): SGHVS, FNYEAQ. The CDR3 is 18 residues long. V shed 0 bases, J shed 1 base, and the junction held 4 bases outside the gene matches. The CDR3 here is CASSLAPGTSGNTGELFF. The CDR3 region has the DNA TGTGCCAGCAGCTTAGCCCCCGGGACTAGCGGGAACACCGGGGAGCTGTTTTTT.

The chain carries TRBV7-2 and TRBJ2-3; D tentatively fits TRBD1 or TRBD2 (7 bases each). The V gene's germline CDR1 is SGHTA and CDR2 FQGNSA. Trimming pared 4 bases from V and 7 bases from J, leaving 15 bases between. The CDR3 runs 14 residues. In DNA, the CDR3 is TGTGCCAGCAGCTCCCAGGGGGGGGTTAATACGCAGTATTTT. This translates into CASSSQGGVNTQYF. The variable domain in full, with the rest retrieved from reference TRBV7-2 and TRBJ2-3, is GAGVSQSPSNKVTEKGKDVELRCDPISGHTALYWYRQSLGQGLEFLIYFQGNSAPDKSGLPSDRFSAERTGGSVSTLTIQRTQQEDSAVYLCASSSQGGVNTQYFGPGTRLTVL.

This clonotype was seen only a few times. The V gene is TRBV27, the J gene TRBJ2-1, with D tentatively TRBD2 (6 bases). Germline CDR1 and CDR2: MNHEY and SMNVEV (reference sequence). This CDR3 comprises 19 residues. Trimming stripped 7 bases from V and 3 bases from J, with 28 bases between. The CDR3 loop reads CASTRGGLGSETFYNEQFF. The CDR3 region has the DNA TGTGCCAGCACCCGGGGAGGTCTAGGATCGGAGACGTTCTACAATGAGCAGTTCTTC.

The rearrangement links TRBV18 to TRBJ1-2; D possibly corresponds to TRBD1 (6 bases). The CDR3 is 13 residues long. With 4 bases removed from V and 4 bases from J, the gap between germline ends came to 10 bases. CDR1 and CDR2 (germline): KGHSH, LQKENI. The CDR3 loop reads CASSLDRSYGYTF. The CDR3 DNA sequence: TGTGCCAGCTCACTCGACAGGAGCTATGGCTACACCTTC.

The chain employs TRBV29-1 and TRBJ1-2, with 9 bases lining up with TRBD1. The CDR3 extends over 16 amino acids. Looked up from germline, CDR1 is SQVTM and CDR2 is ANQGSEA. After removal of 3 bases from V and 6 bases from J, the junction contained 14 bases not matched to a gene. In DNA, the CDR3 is TGCAGCGTTGACGAGAGACCGGACAGGGGCCATCATGGCTACACCTTC. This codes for CSVDERPDRGHHGYTF.

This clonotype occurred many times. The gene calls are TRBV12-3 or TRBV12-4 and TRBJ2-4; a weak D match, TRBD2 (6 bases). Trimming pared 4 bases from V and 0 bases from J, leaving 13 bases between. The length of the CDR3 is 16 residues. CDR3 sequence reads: CASSYIGTLAKNIQYF. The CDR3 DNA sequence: TGTGCCAGCAGTTACATCGGGACTTTAGCCAAAAACATTCAGTACTTC.

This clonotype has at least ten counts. The CDR3 loop is CASSLIWTLQETQYF. In DNA form, the CDR3 reads TGTGCCAGCAGTTTAATCTGGACCCTACAGGAGACCCAGTACTTC. The chain has TRBV28 and TRBJ2-5; D unclear. The length of the CDR3 is 15 residues. V lost 2 bases and J 5 bases, leaving 15 bases between the germline ends. The germline gives CDR1 MDHEN, CDR2 SYDVKM.

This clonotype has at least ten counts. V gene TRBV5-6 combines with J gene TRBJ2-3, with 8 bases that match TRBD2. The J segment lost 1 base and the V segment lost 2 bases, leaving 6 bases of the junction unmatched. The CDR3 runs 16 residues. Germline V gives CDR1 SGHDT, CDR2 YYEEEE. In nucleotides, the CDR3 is TGTGCCAGCAGCTTCTTCGGGGGGGCCGGCACAGATACGCAGTATTTT. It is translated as CASSFFGGAGTDTQYF.

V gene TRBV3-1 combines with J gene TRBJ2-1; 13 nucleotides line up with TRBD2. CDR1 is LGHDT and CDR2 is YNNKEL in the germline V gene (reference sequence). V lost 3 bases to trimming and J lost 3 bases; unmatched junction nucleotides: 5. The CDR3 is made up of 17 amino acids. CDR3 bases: TGTGCCAGCAGCCATCTAGGACTAGCGGGGGACTACAATGAGCAGTTCTTC. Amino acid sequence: CASSHLGLAGDYNEQFF.

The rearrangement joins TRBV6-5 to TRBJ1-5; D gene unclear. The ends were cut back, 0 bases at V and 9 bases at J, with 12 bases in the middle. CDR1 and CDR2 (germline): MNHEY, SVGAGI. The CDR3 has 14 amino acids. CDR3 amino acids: CASSYSNGVPPQHF. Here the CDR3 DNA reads TGTGCCAGCAGTTACTCGAACGGGGTCCCGCCCCAGCATTTT.

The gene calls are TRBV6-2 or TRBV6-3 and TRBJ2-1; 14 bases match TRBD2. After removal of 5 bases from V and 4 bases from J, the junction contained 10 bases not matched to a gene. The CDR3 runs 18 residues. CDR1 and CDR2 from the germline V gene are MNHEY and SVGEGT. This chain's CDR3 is CASSPTSGRASTYNEQFF. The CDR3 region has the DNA TGTGCCAGCAGTCCGACTAGCGGGAGGGCCAGTACGTACAATGAGCAGTTCTTC.

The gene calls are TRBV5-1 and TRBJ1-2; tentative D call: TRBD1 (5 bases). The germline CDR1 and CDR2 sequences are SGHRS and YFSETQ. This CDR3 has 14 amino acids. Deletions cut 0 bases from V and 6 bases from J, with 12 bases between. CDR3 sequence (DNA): TGCGCCAGCAGCTTGGACCCAGGGAGGAATGGCTACACCTTC. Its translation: CASSLDPGRNGYTF.

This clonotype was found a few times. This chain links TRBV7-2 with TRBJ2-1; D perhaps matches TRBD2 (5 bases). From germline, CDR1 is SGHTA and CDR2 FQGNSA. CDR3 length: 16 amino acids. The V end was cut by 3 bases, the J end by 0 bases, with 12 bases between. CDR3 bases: TGTGCCAGCAGCTTCATAGCGTTCAGCTCCTACAATGAGCAGTTCTTC. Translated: CASSFIAFSSYNEQFF.

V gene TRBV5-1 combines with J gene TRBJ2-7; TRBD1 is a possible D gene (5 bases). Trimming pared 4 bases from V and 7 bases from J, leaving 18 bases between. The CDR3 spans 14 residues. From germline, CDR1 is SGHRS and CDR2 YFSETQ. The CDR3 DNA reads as TGCGCCAGCAGCCCAGAAAGGGGATTGAGTGAGCAGTACTTC. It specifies CASSPERGLSEQYF.

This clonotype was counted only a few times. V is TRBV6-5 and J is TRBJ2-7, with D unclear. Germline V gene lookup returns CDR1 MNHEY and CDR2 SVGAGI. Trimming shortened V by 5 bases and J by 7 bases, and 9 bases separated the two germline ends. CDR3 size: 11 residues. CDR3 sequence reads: CASSTMGEQYF. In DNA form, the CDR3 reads TGTGCCAGCAGTACGATGGGGGAGCAGTACTTC.

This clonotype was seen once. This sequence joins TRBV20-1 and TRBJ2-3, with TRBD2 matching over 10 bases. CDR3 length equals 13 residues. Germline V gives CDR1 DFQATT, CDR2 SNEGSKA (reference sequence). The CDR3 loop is CRSGGANTDTQYF. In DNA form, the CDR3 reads TGCAGGAGCGGGGGGGCAAACACAGATACGCAGTATTTT.

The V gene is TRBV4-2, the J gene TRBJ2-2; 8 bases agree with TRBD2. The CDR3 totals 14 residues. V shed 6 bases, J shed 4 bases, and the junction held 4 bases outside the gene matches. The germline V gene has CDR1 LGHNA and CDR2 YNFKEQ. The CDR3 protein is CASRGLDFTGELFF. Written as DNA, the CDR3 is TGTGCCAGCAGGGGACTAGATTTCACCGGGGAGCTGTTTTTT.

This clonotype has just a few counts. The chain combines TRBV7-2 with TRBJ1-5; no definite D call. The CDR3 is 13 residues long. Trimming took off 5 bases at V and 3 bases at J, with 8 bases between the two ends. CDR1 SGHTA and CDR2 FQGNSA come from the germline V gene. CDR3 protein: CASSRVFNQPQHF. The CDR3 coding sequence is TGTGCCAGCAGCCGGGTCTTCAATCAGCCCCAGCATTTT.

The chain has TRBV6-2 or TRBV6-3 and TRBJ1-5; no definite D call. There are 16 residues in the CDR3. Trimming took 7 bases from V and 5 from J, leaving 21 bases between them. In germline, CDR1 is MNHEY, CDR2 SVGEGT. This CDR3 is CASTFFPRGADQPQHF. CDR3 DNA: TGTGCCAGCACTTTCTTCCCACGGGGTGCGGATCAGCCCCAGCATTTT.

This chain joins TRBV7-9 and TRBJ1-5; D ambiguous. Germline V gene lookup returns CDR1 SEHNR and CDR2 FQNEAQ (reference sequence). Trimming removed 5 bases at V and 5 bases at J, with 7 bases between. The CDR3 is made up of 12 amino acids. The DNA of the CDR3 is TGTGCCAGCAGCACACAGTATCAGCCCCAGCATTTT. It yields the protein CASSTQYQPQHF.

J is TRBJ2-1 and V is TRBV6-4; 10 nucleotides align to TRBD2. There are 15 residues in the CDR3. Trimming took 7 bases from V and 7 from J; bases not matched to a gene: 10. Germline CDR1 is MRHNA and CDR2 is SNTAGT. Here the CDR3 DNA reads TGTGCCAGCAAGACTCTAGCGGGAGACGGTAATGAGCAGTTCTTC. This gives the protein CASKTLAGDGNEQFF.

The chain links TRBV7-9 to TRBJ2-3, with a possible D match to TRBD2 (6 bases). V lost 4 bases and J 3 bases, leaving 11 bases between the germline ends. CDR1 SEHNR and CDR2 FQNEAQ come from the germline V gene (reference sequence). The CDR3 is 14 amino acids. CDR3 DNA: TGTGCCAGCAGCTGGAGGGATGGGACAGATACGCAGTATTTT. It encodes CASSWRDGTDTQYF.

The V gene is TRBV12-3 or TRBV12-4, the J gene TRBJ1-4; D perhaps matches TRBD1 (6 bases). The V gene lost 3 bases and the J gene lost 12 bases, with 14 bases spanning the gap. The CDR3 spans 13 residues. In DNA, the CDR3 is TGTGCCAGCAGTTTTATCGGGGGCAGGGAACTGTTTTTT. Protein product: CASSFIGGRELFF.

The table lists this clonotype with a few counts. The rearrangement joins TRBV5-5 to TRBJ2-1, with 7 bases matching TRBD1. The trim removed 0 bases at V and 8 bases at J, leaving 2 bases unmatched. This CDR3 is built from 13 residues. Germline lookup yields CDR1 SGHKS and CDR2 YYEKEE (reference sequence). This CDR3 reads CASSLVTGDEQFF. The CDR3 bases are TGTGCCAGCAGCTTGGTCACAGGGGATGAGCAGTTCTTC.